This paragraph covers one T cell receptor beta chain sequence. The data are from a study of cytomegalovirus exposure and HLA in healthy donors. Researchers ran the PCR with 60 Vbeta and 13 Jbeta primers. Profiled with immunoSEQ multiplex PCR; TCRdb holds only in-frame clones, not every one. The table has about 120,000 clones, about four fifths seen once; the top ten hold around 2.7%. V dropped 0 bases and J dropped 6; count of bases not matched to a gene: 6. CDR3 length: 15 residues. Per the germline V gene, CDR1 is SGHTS and CDR2 is YDEGEE. Material for sequencing was PBMCs. This TCR derives from a woman between 18 and 30 years old in good health and CMV-seronegative. The chain joins TRBV5-8 to TRBJ1-5; 7 bases fit TRBD1. The CDR3 here is CASSLGQGVGQPQHF. CDR3 DNA sequence: TGTGCCAGCAGCTTGGGGCAGGGGGTTGGTCAGCCCCAGCATTTT.